A selection of T cell receptor beta chains follows, all from one sample in a study of T cell responses to AZD1222 COVID-19 vaccine. Some clones are missing from TCRdb's copy, which holds only in-frame ones; the method was immunoSEQ multiplex PCR. The table has around 95,000 clones, around nine tenths seen once. Sample: peripheral blood, taken on day 0 of AZD1222 vaccination. The receptors were gathered from an adult in good health. The conserved cysteine and the conserved F or W are not part of the CDR3 here. Some rows have no size entry. The others give once, few or many, or a class for an expanded clone.

clone_size j_call v_call cdr3_aa
- TRBJ2-1 TRBV2 ASSKPKTGTSGRYEQF
- TRBJ2-1 TRBV7-2 ASSLDGRSYNEQF
- TRBJ2-3 TRBV10-1 ASSPLVGDTQY
once TRBJ1-5 TRBV15 ATSRDGQNSNQPQH
- TRBJ1-3 TRBV28 ASSFPGIGNTIY
- TRBJ1-3 TRBV7-6 ASSLGDRPGNTIY
- TRBJ1-1 TRBV28 ASSLDSEAF
- TRBJ1-5 TRBV27 ASSPRGRVGQPQH
once TRBJ2-1 TRBV27 ASRAGGPGYNEQF
- TRBJ1-1 TRBV13 ASRGNTEAF
- TRBJ1-6 TRBV7-2 ASSLQGNSPLH
- TRBJ1-5 TRBV19 AGVVGGAQPQH
- TRBJ2-7 TRBV10-2 ASSDLGRFSYEQY
- TRBJ1-5 TRBV11-2 ASSLDLSGNQPQH
- TRBJ2-7 TRBV6-5 ASSYRLAGWYEQY
- TRBJ2-7 TRBV5-5 ASSSEGYYEQY
- TRBJ2-5 TRBV5-6 ASSLEPKETQY
- TRBJ2-1 TRBV19 ASSIVILGSYNEQF
- TRBJ2-7 TRBV29-1 SVGLMAGEQY
- TRBJ2-7 TRBV3-1/TRBV3-2 ASSLQGAYEQY
- TRBJ2-1 TRBV7-3 ASSPWRIAGGRDNEQF
- TRBJ1-2 TRBV7-9 ASSLKTGEGYT
few TRBJ1-2 TRBV29-1 SVESVGKGYGYT
- TRBJ1-4 TRBV5-8 ASSFLGFNEKLF
- TRBJ2-5 TRBV6-2/TRBV6-3 ASSRQETQY
- TRBJ1-1 TRBV5-1 ASSLGSTEAF
- TRBJ2-2 TRBV25-1 ASSVTGTSGGLF
- TRBJ1-5 TRBV28 ASSFGQFNQPQH
- TRBJ1-6 TRBV27 ASSFILSSYNSPLH
- TRBJ1-1 TRBV19 ASSMWGFTEAF
- TRBJ2-1 TRBV3-1/TRBV3-2 ASIQGGRGNEQF
- TRBJ1-3 TRBV19 ASRETTGSGNTIY
- TRBJ2-1 TRBV27 ASSLGSLGIEQF
- TRBJ1-3 TRBV6-5 ASSYSKGTSGNTIY